This T cell receptor (beta chain) was retrieved from a study of CD8+ T cells in alopecia areata. Whole-study context: Treated patients swallowed 5 to 10 mg of oral tofacitinib twice daily.

CDR1 and CDR2 (germline): GTSNPN, SVGIG (reference sequence). This CDR3 region has 13 residues. Trimming pared 1 base from V and 3 bases from J, leaving 8 bases between. Peripheral blood and lesional scalp punch biopsies came from alopecia areata patients. Study observations and caveats: Scalp samples also yield sequences from resident alphabeta T cells of normal skin.

Worth noting for this clone: Its specificity is unknown.

The sequencing template was cDNA reverse transcribed from extracted RNA. Libraries were prepared by immunoSEQ multiplex PCR; TCRdb keeps only in-frame clonotypes and omits some of them. There are around 250,000 clones in the sample; under 80% occur only once, and around 1.2% lies in the top ten. The chain carries TRBV30 and TRBJ2-3, with D perhaps TRBD2 (5 bases). The sequences come from CD4+ T cells sorted from blood, collected at week 0. The sequence came from a human donor with alopecia areata. CDR3 coding DNA: TGTGCCTGGAGTGATCCGGGGACAGATACGCAGTATTTT. It is translated as CAWSDPGTDTQYF.